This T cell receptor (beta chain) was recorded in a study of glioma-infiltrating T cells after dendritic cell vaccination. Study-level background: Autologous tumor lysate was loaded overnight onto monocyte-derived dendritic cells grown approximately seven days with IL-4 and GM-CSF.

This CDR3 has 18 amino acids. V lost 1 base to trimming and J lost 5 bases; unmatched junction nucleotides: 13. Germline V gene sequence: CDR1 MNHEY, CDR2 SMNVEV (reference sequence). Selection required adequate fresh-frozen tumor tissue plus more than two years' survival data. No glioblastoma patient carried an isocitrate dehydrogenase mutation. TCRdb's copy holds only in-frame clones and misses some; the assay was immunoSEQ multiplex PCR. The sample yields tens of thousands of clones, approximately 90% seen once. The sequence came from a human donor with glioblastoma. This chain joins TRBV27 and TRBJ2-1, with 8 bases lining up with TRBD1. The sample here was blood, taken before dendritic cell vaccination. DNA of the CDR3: TGTGCCAGCAGTTTATTCCAGGGGGCGGGTTTTACGAACAATGAGCAGTTCTTC. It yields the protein CASSLFQGAGFTNNEQFF.